The rows below give T cell receptor beta chains drawn from one sample of a study of OX40 agonist ivuxolimab in advanced cancers. Here immunoSEQ multiplex PCR was the method, and the copy in TCRdb shows in-frame clones only, minus some. This table holds 65,000 to 80,000 clones, roughly 80% found once. This material consisted of CD4+ or CD8+ T cells sorted from blood, taken in a trial of the OX40 agonist ivuxolimab. These receptors were obtained from an adult with an advanced solid tumor such as melanoma, head and neck, liver or kidney cancer. Each CDR3 is given with its conserved first and last residue. D genes are given only for firm matches. Not all rows give a size; the values are once, few, many and, for expanded clones, a class.

cdr3_nt: TGTGCCAGCAGCCCTCGGACAGGGGGCAGCGAGCAGTACTTC
cdr3_aa: CASSPRTGGSEQYF
d_call: TRBD1
j_call: TRBJ2-7
cdr3_length: 14
clone_size: -
v_call: TRBV7-8

cdr3_nt: TGTGCCAGCAGAACAGGGGGGGATCAGCCCCAGCATTTT
cdr3_aa: CASRTGGDQPQHF
d_call: TRBD1
j_call: TRBJ1-5
cdr3_length: 13
clone_size: -
v_call: TRBV27

cdr3_nt: TGTGCCAGCAGTTACAGGGGACTACTTTACGAGCAGTACTTC
cdr3_aa: CASSYRGLLYEQYF
d_call: TRBD2
j_call: TRBJ2-7
cdr3_length: 14
clone_size: -
v_call: TRBV6-6

cdr3_nt: TGTGCCAGAGGGGGGGCGCGGAACTATGGCTACACCTTC
cdr3_aa: CARGGARNYGYTF
d_call: -
j_call: TRBJ1-2
cdr3_length: 13
clone_size: -
v_call: TRBV2

cdr3_nt: TGTGCCAGCAGCTTGAGACCTCCTGAGCAGTATTTT
cdr3_aa: CASSLRPPEQYF
d_call: -
j_call: TRBJ2-3
cdr3_length: 12
clone_size: -
v_call: TRBV7-3

cdr3_nt: TGCGCCAGCAGCCAAGAGTGGGGGGGCGGGACCCAGTACTTC
cdr3_aa: CASSQEWGGGTQYF
d_call: -
j_call: TRBJ2-5
cdr3_length: 14
clone_size: -
v_call: TRBV4-3

cdr3_nt: TGTGCCAGCAGTTACGACCAGAGCTCCTACAATGAGCAGTTCTTC
cdr3_aa: CASSYDQSSYNEQFF
d_call: -
j_call: TRBJ2-1
cdr3_length: 15
clone_size: -
v_call: TRBV6-5

cdr3_nt: TGCGCCAGCAGAAAACAGGGGGGTCCAGATACGCAGTATTTT
cdr3_aa: CASRKQGGPDTQYF
d_call: TRBD1
j_call: TRBJ2-3
cdr3_length: 14
clone_size: -
v_call: TRBV5-1

cdr3_nt: TGCGCCAGCAGCTCCAGACAGTTCTATGGCTACACCTTC
cdr3_aa: CASSSRQFYGYTF
d_call: -
j_call: TRBJ1-2
cdr3_length: 13
clone_size: -
v_call: TRBV5-1

cdr3_nt: TGTGCCAGCAGTGTCCAGGAGGTGGATGGCTACACCTTC
cdr3_aa: CASSVQEVDGYTF
d_call: -
j_call: TRBJ1-2
cdr3_length: 13
clone_size: -
v_call: TRBV6-1

cdr3_nt: TGCGCCAGCAGCCCCGGGACGGGCTCCTACGAGCAGTACTTC
cdr3_aa: CASSPGTGSYEQYF
d_call: -
j_call: TRBJ2-7
cdr3_length: 14
clone_size: -
v_call: TRBV5-1

cdr3_nt: TGTGCCAGTAGACAGGGCATCACAGATACGCAGTATTTT
cdr3_aa: CASRQGITDTQYF
d_call: -
j_call: TRBJ2-3
cdr3_length: 13
clone_size: -
v_call: TRBV19

cdr3_nt: TGTGCCAGCAGCCAAGATTTCGGGACAGGGGATGAAAAACTGTTTTTT
cdr3_aa: CASSQDFGTGDEKLFF
d_call: TRBD1
j_call: TRBJ1-4
cdr3_length: 16
clone_size: -
v_call: TRBV4-2

cdr3_nt: TGTGCCAGCTCGCCTGGGGGGGGCACCCATGGCTACACCTTC
cdr3_aa: CASSPGGGTHGYTF
d_call: -
j_call: TRBJ1-2
cdr3_length: 14
clone_size: -
v_call: TRBV5-4

cdr3_nt: TGTGCCAGTAGTATAGATGGAGACAGGACCAACACCGGGGAGCTGTTTTTT
cdr3_aa: CASSIDGDRTNTGELFF
d_call: -
j_call: TRBJ2-2
cdr3_length: 17
clone_size: -
v_call: TRBV19

cdr3_nt: TGTGCCAGCACCCTTCACGGTTCAGGGGAACAAGATGGCTACACCTTC
cdr3_aa: CASTLHGSGEQDGYTF
d_call: -
j_call: TRBJ1-2
cdr3_length: 16
clone_size: -
v_call: TRBV11-2

cdr3_nt: TGCAGCGAAACAGATGGGGGTAATGAGCAGTTCTTC
cdr3_aa: CSETDGGNEQFF
d_call: -
j_call: TRBJ2-1
cdr3_length: 12
clone_size: once
v_call: TRBV29-1

cdr3_nt: TGCAGCGTTGGGACAGGAGCTAACTATGGCTACACCTTC
cdr3_aa: CSVGTGANYGYTF
d_call: TRBD1
j_call: TRBJ1-2
cdr3_length: 13
clone_size: -
v_call: TRBV29-1

cdr3_nt: TGTGCCAGCAGCTTGACTGGGGTGAGCAATCAGCCCCAGCATTTT
cdr3_aa: CASSLTGVSNQPQHF
d_call: -
j_call: TRBJ1-5
cdr3_length: 15
clone_size: -
v_call: TRBV7-2

cdr3_nt: TGTGCCAGCAGCCAGCGGGCCCCCATGGATACGCAGTATTTT
cdr3_aa: CASSQRAPMDTQYF
d_call: -
j_call: TRBJ2-3
cdr3_length: 14
clone_size: -
v_call: TRBV4-2

cdr3_nt: TGTGCCAGCAGCCCAATAAATGGGGCGGGAGTCGTAGATACGCAGTATTTT
cdr3_aa: CASSPINGAGVVDTQYF
d_call: TRBD2
j_call: TRBJ2-3
cdr3_length: 17
clone_size: -
v_call: TRBV4-2

cdr3_nt: TGTGCCAGCAGCTGGACCGCTCGCGCAGGGTCCTACAATGAGCAGTTCTTC
cdr3_aa: CASSWTARAGSYNEQFF
d_call: -
j_call: TRBJ2-1
cdr3_length: 17
clone_size: -
v_call: TRBV7-8

cdr3_nt: TGTGCCAGCAGCTTACAGGACACAGATACGCAGTATTTT
cdr3_aa: CASSLQDTDTQYF
d_call: -
j_call: TRBJ2-3
cdr3_length: 13
clone_size: -
v_call: TRBV7-2

cdr3_nt: TGTGCCAGCAGTTTTTCGCGACTCTTTTACTTC
cdr3_aa: CASSFSRLFYF
d_call: -
j_call: TRBJ2-7
cdr3_length: 11
clone_size: -
v_call: TRBV28

cdr3_nt: TGTGCCAGCAGCGGACTACGGACGTTTAACTATGGCTACACCTTC
cdr3_aa: CASSGLRTFNYGYTF
d_call: -
j_call: TRBJ1-2
cdr3_length: 15
clone_size: -
v_call: TRBV5-5

cdr3_nt: TGCGCCAGCAGCCCAGGGACTAGCGGGAGAGGGGGGGCCAACGTCCTGACTTTC
cdr3_aa: CASSPGTSGRGGANVLTF
d_call: TRBD2
j_call: TRBJ2-6
cdr3_length: 18
clone_size: -
v_call: TRBV4-1